Below are 28 T cell receptor beta chains sequenced from a single sample in a study of blood T cell repertoires in COVID-19. Clones were sequenced by immunoSEQ multiplex PCR, and TCRdb holds only the in-frame ones, with some missing. The data contain 75,000 to 100,000 clones, about 84% of them singletons. Sequencing was done on a sample of peripheral blood. The receptors here all came from a man in his sixties with acute or convalescent COVID-19.

The chain couples TRBV3-1 (or the pseudogene TRBV3-2) to TRBJ2-6; 7 bases map to TRBD1. The V and J ends lost 1 base and 1 base, in that order; junction bases with no gene match: 10. CDR1 is LGHDT and CDR2 is YNNKEL in the germline V gene (reference sequence). The CDR3 extends over 19 amino acids. This chain's CDR3 is CASSQVNKGARSGANVLTF. The CDR3 bases are TGTGCCAGCAGCCAAGTGAATAAGGGGGCCCGTTCTGGGGCCAACGTCCTGACTTTC.

The chain recombines TRBV18 with TRBJ2-7; 7 nucleotides line up with TRBD1. CDR1 and CDR2 from the germline V gene are KGHSH and LQKENI. This CDR3 comprises 15 residues. The J segment lost 1 base and the V segment lost 0 bases, leaving 3 bases of the junction unmatched. This CDR3 is CASSPPNRGSYEQYF. CDR3 nucleotides: TGTGCCAGCTCACCACCGAACAGGGGTTCCTACGAGCAGTACTTC.

As DNA, the CDR3 is TGTGCCAGCAGCTTCAGTCAGAACACTGAAGCTTTCTTT. It translates to CASSFSQNTEAFF. The chain combines TRBV7-3 with TRBJ1-1; no firm D call. Trimming left V 3 bases short and J 1 base short, with 6 bases between. Germline CDR1 SGHTA, CDR2 FQGTGA. The CDR3 covers 13 residues.

This chain joins TRBV7-3 and TRBJ1-2; 11 bases align to TRBD1. J lost 2 bases, V lost 5 bases, and 4 bases had no gene match. The CDR3 length is 15 residues. CDR1 is SGHTA and CDR2 is FQGTGA in the germline V gene. The CDR3 region has the DNA TGTGCCAGCAGCCTCGGGACAGGGGGGAACTATGGCTACACCTTC. Encoded protein: CASSLGTGGNYGYTF.

The chain uses TRBV30 and TRBJ1-2, with D possibly matching TRBD1 (6 bases). CDR3 length: 12 amino acids. The germline V gene encodes CDR1 GTSNPN and CDR2 SVGIG (reference sequence). With 3 bases removed from V and 5 bases from J, the gap between germline ends came to 10 bases. Here the CDR3 DNA reads TGTGCCTGGAGAGGACAGACATATGGCTACACCTTC. As protein: CAWRGQTYGYTF.

Turning to this clone: Germline and junction disagree at one end, which may indicate a read error. The rearrangement links TRBV6-2 or TRBV6-3 to TRBJ1-5; D unclear. The germline V gene has CDR1 MNHEY and CDR2 SVGEGT. The CDR3 extends over 13 amino acids. For the CDR3, the DNA is TGTGCCAGCAGCCACAATTCGGACCCATCGGGAGTTTTT. This codes for CASSHNSDPSGVF.

This clone was counted a single time. V usage is TRBV5-1 and J usage is TRBJ2-1; TRBD1 might be the D (5 bases). The ends were cut back, 1 base at V and 12 bases at J, with 14 bases in the middle. The CDR3 runs 13 residues. In germline, CDR1 is SGHRS, CDR2 YFSETQ. This chain's CDR3 is CASSLIWGRGQFF. CDR3 coding DNA: TGCGCCAGCAGCTTGATCTGGGGCCGAGGGCAGTTCTTC.

J is TRBJ2-7 and V is TRBV19; D gene uncertain. The germline V and J ends were trimmed by 4 bases and 5 bases, with 15 bases remaining between them. Germline CDR1 reads LNHDA; CDR2 reads SQIVND (reference sequence). This CDR3 is 14 amino acids long. The CDR3 nucleotides are TGTGCCAGTAGTAGCGCGGCGCGAAGCAACGAGCAGTACTTC. Its translation: CASSSAARSNEQYF.

The chain uses TRBV7-2 and TRBJ1-2, with a possible D match to TRBD1 (5 bases). V lost 1 base, J lost 8 bases, and 17 bases lay in between. CDR3 length: 15 residues. Germline-derived CDR1 and CDR2 are SGHTA and FQGNSA. The CDR3 bases are TGTGCCAGCAGCTTAGAGGGGCCCAGGTTAGGAGGCTACACCTTC. Protein product: CASSLEGPRLGGYTF.

This chain links TRBV10-2 with TRBJ2-6; D may be TRBD1 (5 bases). The germline V and J ends were trimmed by 6 bases and 0 bases, with 21 bases remaining between them. Per the germline V gene, CDR1 is WSHSY and CDR2 is SAAADI. This CDR3 has 19 amino acids. This CDR3 reads CASRPNGQLESSGANVLTF. CDR3 nucleotides: TGCGCCAGCAGACCAAATGGACAACTCGAGAGCTCTGGGGCCAACGTCCTGACTTTC.

V gene TRBV30 combines with J gene TRBJ2-2; perhaps TRBD2 as D (6 bases). Germline CDR1 and CDR2: GTSNPN and SVGIG (reference sequence). This CDR3 spans 14 amino acids. The CDR3 spells CATQTGVSTGELFF. Written as DNA, the CDR3 is TGTGCAACTCAAACGGGAGTTAGTACCGGGGAGCTGTTTTTT.

The rearrangement uses TRBV12-5 and TRBJ2-1, with 10 bases matching TRBD2. Per the germline V gene, CDR1 is LGHNT and CDR2 is FRNRAP. The V and J ends lost 8 bases and 4 bases, in that order; junction bases with no gene match: 5. CDR3 length: 14 amino acids. The CDR3 protein is CASSATSGYNEQFF. CDR3 bases: TGTGCTAGTAGCGCGACTAGCGGGTACAATGAGCAGTTCTTC.

The chain couples TRBV28 to TRBJ1-2, with a weak D call TRBD1 (6 bases). The germline CDR1 and CDR2 sequences are MDHEN and SYDVKM. The V and J ends lost 6 bases and 5 bases respectively, with 16 bases between them. This CDR3 region has 14 residues. The CDR3 is CASRQGSLVYGYTF. As DNA, the CDR3 is TGTGCCAGCAGACAGGGTTCCCTGGTTTATGGCTACACCTTC.

V and J are TRBV9 and TRBJ2-1; D perhaps matches TRBD2 (7 bases). CDR1 SGDLS and CDR2 YYNGEE come from the germline V gene. The CDR3 spans 18 residues. V gave up 3 bases and J gave up 2 bases, with 21 bases separating them. The CDR3 protein is CASSGPPGGGGTYNEQFF. CDR3 DNA sequence: TGTGCCAGCAGCGGCCCACCGGGGGGCGGGGGAACCTACAATGAGCAGTTCTTC.

The sample holds a few counts of this clone. The chain carries TRBV19 and TRBJ1-2; possibly TRBD1 for D (6 bases). The germline V and J ends were trimmed by 0 bases and 4 bases, with 9 bases remaining between them. The CDR3 is made up of 14 amino acids. Germline assignment: CDR1 LNHDA and CDR2 SQIVND (reference sequence). The CDR3 here is CASSIETGPYGYTF. DNA for the CDR3: TGTGCCAGTAGTATAGAGACAGGTCCCTATGGCTACACCTTC.

V is TRBV7-9 and J is TRBJ1-1; D gene unclear. The CDR3 runs to 11 residues. The germline gives CDR1 SEHNR, CDR2 FQNEAQ (reference sequence). V lost 5 bases, J lost 4 bases, and 5 bases lay in between. The CDR3 DNA is TGTGCCAGCAGCCAGGCCACTGAAGCTTTCTTT. This translates into CASSQATEAFF.

The chain uses TRBV6-6 and TRBJ2-7, with D possibly matching TRBD1 (6 bases). This CDR3 region has 15 residues. CDR1 and CDR2 (germline): MNHNY, SVGAGI (reference sequence). V was pared by 6 bases and J by 5 bases, with 20 bases between. CDR3 region: CASRTTGLASDEQYF. The CDR3 DNA reads TGTGCCAGCAGAACAACAGGGCTGGCCAGCGACGAGCAGTACTTC.

The chain employs TRBV6-2 or TRBV6-3 and TRBJ2-1, with TRBD2 matching over 11 bases. The CDR3 covers 16 residues. V lost 6 bases to trimming and J lost 4 bases; unmatched junction nucleotides: 8. Germline CDR1 and CDR2: MNHEY and SVGEGT. The CDR3, as DNA: TGTGCCAGCAGCCCCCGGCTAGCGGGAGGATACAATGAGCAGTTCTTC. It translates to CASSPRLAGGYNEQFF.

The V and J genes are TRBV5-1 and TRBJ2-2, with TRBD1 identical over 7 bases. The germline V gene encodes CDR1 SGHRS and CDR2 YFSETQ. This CDR3 is built from 13 residues. V lost 7 bases and J lost 5; bases outside the gene matches: 5. The CDR3 reads CASGEQGTGELFF. In nucleotides, the CDR3 is TGCGCCAGCGGAGAACAGGGGACCGGGGAGCTGTTTTTT.

The gene calls are TRBV18 and TRBJ2-2; 7 nucleotides align to TRBD1. The CDR3 runs 16 residues. Losses at the gene ends were 3 bases for V and 6 bases for J; bases not matched to a gene: 10. Germline V lookup: CDR1 KGHSH, CDR2 LQKENI. CDR3 sequence (DNA): TGTGCCAGCTCACCGCCGACAGGGTGGGGAGCCGGGGAGCTGTTTTTT. Translated: CASSPPTGWGAGELFF. The whole variable domain, filled in from reference TRBV18 and TRBJ2-2, reads NAGVMQNPRHLVRRRGQEARLRCSPMKGHSHVYWYRQLPEEGLKFMVYLQKENIIDESGMPKERFSAEFPKEGPSILRIQQVVRGDSAAYFCASSPPTGWGAGELFFGEGSRLTVL.

This clone was detected only once. V is TRBV10-1 and J is TRBJ2-7; D not certain. This CDR3 is built from 13 residues. CDR1 and CDR2 from the germline V gene are WNHNN and SYGVQD (reference sequence). V was cut by 2 bases and J by 2 bases, with 7 bases left in between. The chain's CDR3 is CASSEAGAYEQYF. The CDR3 DNA follows: TGCGCCAGCAGTGAGGCCGGTGCCTACGAGCAGTACTTC.

The chain recombines TRBV9 with TRBJ2-6; D is uncertain. There are 13 residues in the CDR3. The germline CDR1 and CDR2 sequences are SGDLS and YYNGEE. Trimming stripped 0 bases from V and 13 bases from J, with 11 bases between. For the CDR3, the DNA is TGTGCCAGCAGCGTAGGGGTACAGCCAGTCCTGACTTTC. Its protein is CASSVGVQPVLTF.

This sequence joins TRBV5-1 and TRBJ1-2, with 7 bases matching TRBD1. With V trimmed by 4 bases and J by 2 bases, 5 bases remained unmatched. The CDR3 is 14 residues long. Germline assignment: CDR1 SGHRS and CDR2 YFSETQ. The CDR3 sequence is CASSPGDRNYGYTF. CDR3 in DNA: TGCGCCAGCAGCCCGGGGGACAGAAACTATGGCTACACCTTC.

This chain uses TRBV27 with TRBJ1-2, with TRBD1 matching 7 bases. Trimming removed 0 bases from V and 1 base from J; junction bases left unmatched: 11. The CDR3 is 18 residues long. Germline V gene sequence: CDR1 MNHEY, CDR2 SMNVEV (reference sequence). CDR3 nucleotide sequence: TGTGCCAGCAGTTTATCGGCCAGGGGGTTGCTCATTAACTATGGCTACACCTTC. This sequence encodes CASSLSARGLLINYGYTF.

This chain joins TRBV10-2 and TRBJ2-7; D is ambiguous. V lost 1 base, J lost 4 bases, and 11 bases lay in between. This CDR3 contains 14 residues. Germline assignment: CDR1 WSHSY and CDR2 SAAADI. In nucleotides, the CDR3 is TGCGCCAGCAGTGAGTATTCGGGTTTTTACGAGCAGTACTTC. This translates into CASSEYSGFYEQYF.

The CDR3, as DNA: TGTGCCAGCAGGGTAGCGGGACAGATAATCTACGAGCAGTACTTC. Translation gives CASRVAGQIIYEQYF. V usage is TRBV2 and J usage is TRBJ2-7; D possibly corresponds to TRBD2 (8 bases). CDR1 is SNHLY and CDR2 is FYNNEI in the germline V gene. Trimming took off 6 bases at V and 3 bases at J, with 18 bases between the two ends. The CDR3 runs to 15 residues.

The chain recombines TRBV10-3 with TRBJ1-3, with D unresolved. Germline V gene data show CDR1 as ENHRY and CDR2 as SYGVKD. V was shortened by 10 bases and J by 4 bases, with 8 bases between the two germline ends. The CDR3 contains 11 residues. CDR3 region: CANFVGNTIYF. DNA for the CDR3: TGTGCCAACTTCGTCGGAAACACCATATATTTT.

V is TRBV5-1 and J is TRBJ2-1; a weak D match, TRBD2 (6 bases). Germline CDR1 is SGHRS and CDR2 is YFSETQ. V was pared by 4 bases and J by 7 bases, with 18 bases between. This CDR3 is built from 15 residues. The CDR3 DNA reads as TGCGCCAGCAGCCCTACTAGCCTTCCGGGGAATGAGCAGTTCTTC. This gives the protein CASSPTSLPGNEQFF.